Below, one T cell receptor beta chain is given with its context. The antigen is not known. These data originate in a study of blood T cells in healthy people across ages. Points from the study as a whole: Among T cells, TCR beta diversity per million cells dropped roughly linearly as age rose.

A sample-barcoded 5' primer and a J-beta primer mix were used in a second PCR of about 7 to 12 cycles. MiXCR, applied by TCRdb to the 5' RACE reads, yields one record per CDR3 protein. The data hold around 1.7 million distinct CDR3 sequences, with roughly 30% observed a single time. CDR3 size: 14 residues. Germline-derived CDR1 and CDR2 are SGHVS and FQNEAQ. The rearrangement uses TRBV7-8 and TRBJ2-5; unclear D gene. The closer fit of TRBJ2-7 to the DNA end suggests the J call may be wrong. This TCR was sampled from a woman younger than 45 in good health. What was sequenced was blood. The CDR3 region has the DNA TGTGCCAGCAGCCCAAAGGGCAATGGCTACGAGCAGTACTTC. As protein: CASSPKGNGYEQYF.